This T cell receptor (beta chain) was sequenced during a study of a mutant IDH1 vaccine in newly diagnosed glioma. Germline V gene data show CDR1 as MDHEN and CDR2 as SYDVKM. V was clipped by 10 bases and J by 2 bases, with 18 bases between them. The CDR3 spans 15 residues. This clone has only one observation. Its target is unknown. Time point described: week 23, last vaccination. It was 300 ug of mutant IDH1 20-mer peptide that made up each vaccine dose, given with topical imiquimod. TCRdb's table, derived via immunoSEQ multiplex PCR, lists solely in-frame clones and lacks some. The sample lists just over 80,000 clones, 75% to 85% occurring once.

The TCR sequence derives from a man aged 25 to 40 with glioma. Some clones in this sample may be carry-over from other donors' samples. This chain joins TRBV28 and TRBJ1-5; maybe TRBD1 (6 bases). Sequenced material: PBMCs, taken from a glioma patient whose treatment included an IDH1 peptide vaccine. CDR3 amino acids: CATTVGGRGNQPQHF. As DNA, the CDR3 is TGTGCCACCACTGTAGGGGGTCGGGGCAATCAGCCCCAGCATTTT.